This TCR beta chain was sequenced in a study of blood T cell repertoires in COVID-19. The germline V and J ends were trimmed by 8 bases and 0 bases, with 15 bases remaining between them. Germline CDR1 is SGHRS and CDR2 is YFSETQ. This CDR3 region has 15 residues. TCRdb's copy holds only in-frame clones and misses some; the assay was immunoSEQ multiplex PCR. The sample holds around 170,000 clones, about 90% seen once. The specimen sequenced was PBMCs or T cells enriched from blood (not recorded which). V is TRBV5-1 and J is TRBJ2-1; D uncertain. The clonotype originates from a young woman who had recovered from COVID-19. The CDR3 DNA reads as TGCGCCAGTACGATGGTGGCCGTCTCCTACAATGAGCAGTTCTTC. This codes for CASTMVAVSYNEQFF.